The 6 T cell receptor beta chains listed next were all sequenced from one sample in a study of T-cell reconstitution after alpha-beta-depleted transplantation in children. This sample's TCRbeta library carried unique molecular identifier barcodes. TCRdb fed the PCR reads into MiXCR, producing one record per CDR3 protein. The sample shows 250,000 to 300,000 distinct CDR3 sequences, roughly 9.1% of them seen only once. The sequenced sample was PBMCs, obtained before TCRalphabeta/CD19-depleted stem cell transplant. All receptors derive from a boy younger than two with acute myeloid leukemia, due to receive a stem cell transplant.

This clonotype appeared many times. The CDR3 nucleotides are TGTGCCAGCAGTTACGGGGGGGCGCGGAGCTATGGCTACACCTTC. This encodes CASSYGGARSYGYTF. The chain is built from TRBV6-5 and TRBJ1-2; TRBD1 is a possible D gene (6 bases). Trimming took 2 bases from V and 4 from J, leaving 14 bases between them. The CDR3 loop spans 15 amino acids. Germline V gives CDR1 MNHEY, CDR2 SVGAGI.

There are many counts of this clonotype. The chain joins TRBV7-2 to TRBJ2-3; 10 bases fit TRBD2. The V and J ends lost 4 bases and 1 base, in that order; junction bases with no gene match: 2. This CDR3 comprises 15 residues. Per the germline V gene, CDR1 is SGHTA and CDR2 is FQGNSA. CDR3 amino acids: CASSYSGGRTDTQYF. The CDR3 nucleotides read TGTGCCAGCAGCTATAGCGGGGGGCGCACAGATACGCAGTATTTT.

This chain connects TRBV20-1 to TRBJ2-5; TRBD2 is a possible D gene (7 bases). From germline, CDR1 is DFQATT and CDR2 SNEGSKA (reference sequence). The CDR3 sequence is 14 residues long. V was cut by 2 bases and J by 5 bases, with 15 bases left in between. The CDR3 protein is CSARRGARGETQYF. The CDR3 DNA reads TGCAGTGCTAGACGGGGGGCGCGGGGGGAGACCCAGTACTTC.

This clonotype appeared many times. The rearrangement uses TRBV28 and TRBJ1-1, with 12 positions matching TRBD1. Germline values: CDR1 MDHEN, CDR2 SYDVKM. The CDR3 runs 16 residues. Trimming cost V 5 bases and J 2 bases; bases outside gene matches: 6. CDR3 nucleotide sequence: TGTGCCAGCAGTCGGCCGGGACAGGGGGCCAACACTGAAGCTTTCTTT. Translating it yields CASSRPGQGANTEAFF.

This clonotype was observed at least ten times. V usage is TRBV15 and J usage is TRBJ2-7, with D unclear. Germline values: CDR1 LNHNV, CDR2 YYDKDF (reference sequence). Trimming removed 1 base from V and 5 bases from J, with 9 bases in between. The CDR3 is 13 amino acids. The CDR3: CATSRGAVHEQYF. The CDR3 DNA is TGTGCCACCAGCAGAGGCGCCGTCCACGAGCAGTACTTC.

The sample holds many counts of this clonotype. The chain joins TRBV5-1 to TRBJ2-7, with D possibly matching TRBD1 (6 bases). The CDR3 consists of 17 residues. Trimming pared 7 bases from V and 7 bases from J, leaving 30 bases between. Germline V gives CDR1 SGHRS, CDR2 YFSETQ. CDR3 bases: TGCGCCAGCTTCCTCGGACACAGGGACCATAAGTCGGGAGAGCAGTACTTC. This codes for CASFLGHRDHKSGEQYF.